Listed here are 6 T cell receptor beta chains from one sample, sequenced in a study of cytomegalovirus exposure and HLA in healthy donors. Primers included in the PCR were 60 Vbeta and 13 Jbeta primers. Clones were read by immunoSEQ multiplex PCR, and TCRdb kept only the in-frame ones, dropping some. The sample consists of 200,000 to 250,000 clones, around 70% of them appearing once. Sequencing used PBMCs. These receptors were obtained from a man aged 40-55 years in good health and CMV-seropositive.

This clone turned up a few times. The chain couples TRBV10-3 to TRBJ1-1; no definite D call. Germline-derived CDR1 and CDR2 are ENHRY and SYGVKD. The CDR3 is 14 amino acids. The ends were cut back, 3 bases at V and 1 base at J, with 9 bases in the middle. The CDR3 reads CAISELGKNTEAFF. The DNA of the CDR3 is TGTGCCATCAGTGAACTAGGCAAGAACACTGAAGCTTTCTTT.

This rearrangement joins TRBV6-1 to TRBJ2-2; the match to TRBD2 covers 12 bases. Losses at the gene ends were 3 bases for V and 6 bases for J; bases not matched to a gene: 2. The CDR3 covers 15 residues. Germline-derived CDR1 and CDR2 are MNHNS and SASEGT. For the CDR3, the DNA is TGTGCCAGCAGTGACCTAGCGGGGGGGCCCGGGGAGCTGTTTTTT. It specifies CASSDLAGGPGELFF.

This sequence joins TRBV6-5 and TRBJ1-4; D is possibly TRBD1 (6 bases). V lost 4 bases to trimming and J lost 11 bases, with 20 bases between them. The CDR3 consists of 15 residues. CDR1 and CDR2 from the germline V gene are MNHEY and SVGAGI. CDR3 nucleotides: TGTGCCAGCAGTTCCCTTTATATGGGGGCTAACAAACTGTTTTTT. This translates into CASSSLYMGANKLFF.

This chain connects TRBV7-2 to TRBJ1-5; D is possibly TRBD1 (6 bases). Germline V lookup: CDR1 SGHTA, CDR2 FQGNSA. With 5 bases removed from V and 7 bases from J, the gap between germline ends came to 12 bases. The CDR3 runs 13 residues. The CDR3 region has the DNA TGTGCCAGCAGCGACCCCAGGGGACAGCCCCAGCATTTT. This codes for CASSDPRGQPQHF.

The chain recombines TRBV6-5 with TRBJ2-7; 8 positions match TRBD2. V dropped 2 bases and J dropped 2; count of bases not matched to a gene: 5. Germline CDR1 is MNHEY and CDR2 is SVGAGI. The CDR3 has 15 residues. The CDR3 DNA reads TGTGCCAGCAGTTACGGGCGGGGGGTTACCTACGAGCAGTACTTC. This sequence encodes CASSYGRGVTYEQYF.

This clone was detected a few times. The chain is built from TRBV7-2 and TRBJ2-7; TRBD2 aligns across 8 bases. After removal of 2 bases from V and 1 base from J, the junction contained 4 bases not matched to a gene. Looked up from germline, CDR1 is SGHTA and CDR2 is FQGNSA. This CDR3 contains 15 residues. CDR3 DNA: TGTGCCAGCAGCTTACTGGGCGGGGGGTCCTACGAGCAGTACTTC. This encodes CASSLLGGGSYEQYF. Filled out from reference TRBV7-2 and TRBJ2-7, the complete variable domain reads GAGVSQSPSNKVTEKGKDVELRCDPISGHTALYWYRQSLGQGLEFLIYFQGNSAPDKSGLPSDRFSAERTGGSVSTLTIQRTQQEDSAVYLCASSLLGGGSYEQYFGPGTRLTVT.